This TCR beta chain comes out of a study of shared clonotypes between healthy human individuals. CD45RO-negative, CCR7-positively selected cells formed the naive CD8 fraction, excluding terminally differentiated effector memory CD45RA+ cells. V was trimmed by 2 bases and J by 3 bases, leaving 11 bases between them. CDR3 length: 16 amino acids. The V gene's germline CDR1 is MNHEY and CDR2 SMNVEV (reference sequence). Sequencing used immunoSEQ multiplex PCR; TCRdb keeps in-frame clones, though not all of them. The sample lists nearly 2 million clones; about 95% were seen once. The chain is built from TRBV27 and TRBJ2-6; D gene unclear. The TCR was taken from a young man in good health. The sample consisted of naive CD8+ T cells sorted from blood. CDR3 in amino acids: CASSLLSPRGANVLTF. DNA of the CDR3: TGTGCCAGCAGTTTACTCTCCCCCCGTGGGGCCAACGTCCTGACTTTC. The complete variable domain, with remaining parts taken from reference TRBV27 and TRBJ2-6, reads EAQVTQNPRYLITVTGKKLTVTCSQNMNHEYMSWYRQDPGLGLRQIYYSMNVEVTDKGDVPEGYKVSRKEKRNFPLILESPSPNQTSLYFCASSLLSPRGANVLTFGAGSRLTVL.